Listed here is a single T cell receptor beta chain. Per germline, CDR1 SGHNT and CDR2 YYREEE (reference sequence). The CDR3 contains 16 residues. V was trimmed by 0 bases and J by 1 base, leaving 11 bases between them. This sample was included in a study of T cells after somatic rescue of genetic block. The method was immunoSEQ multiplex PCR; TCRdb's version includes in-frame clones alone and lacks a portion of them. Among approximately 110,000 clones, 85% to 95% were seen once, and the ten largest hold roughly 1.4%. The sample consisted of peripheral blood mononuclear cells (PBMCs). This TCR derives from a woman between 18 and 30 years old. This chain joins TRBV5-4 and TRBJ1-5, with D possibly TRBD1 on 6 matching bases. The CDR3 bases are TGTGCCAGCAGCTTGGGGGGGCATGCAAGCAATCAGCCCCAGCATTTT. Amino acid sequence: CASSLGGHASNQPQHF.